The 5 T cell receptor beta chains listed next were all sequenced from one sample in a study of blood T cells in healthy people across ages. Then a second PCR, running roughly 7 to 11 cycles, was carried out with a sample-barcoded 5' primer and a J-beta primer mix. MiXCR was run by TCRdb on the 5' RACE reads, yielding one entry per CDR3 protein. In the table there are 650,000 to 900,000 distinct CDR3 sequences, 60% to 80% of which are singletons. The material sequenced was blood. These receptors all come from a man between 25 and 39 years old in good health.

The rearrangement links TRBV3-1 to TRBJ1-5, with 7 nucleotides matching TRBD1. The CDR3 runs to 17 residues. The V segment lost 10 bases and the J segment 2 bases; nucleotides outside the gene matches: 17. Germline CDR1 reads LGHDT; CDR2 reads YNNKEL (reference sequence). Here the CDR3 DNA reads TGTGCCAACAAGCTAGGGTGTCAGGGGGTCGGCAATCAGCCCCAGCATTTT. This codes for CANKLGCQGVGNQPQHF.

The chain couples TRBV12-3 or TRBV12-4 to TRBJ1-5, with TRBD1 as a possible D gene (5 bases). There are 17 residues in the CDR3. V was shortened by 5 bases and J by 5 bases, with 22 bases between the two germline ends. In DNA form, the CDR3 reads TGTGCCAGCAGTCTTTTTCCGGTAGTATGGGACGATCAGCCCCAGCATTTT. Translating it yields CASSLFPVVWDDQPQHF.

This clonotype was observed a single time. The junction departs from germline at one end; a sequencing error may be responsible. The rearrangement joins TRBV10-3 to TRBJ2-3; 8 nucleotides align to TRBD2. The CDR3 has 15 amino acids. Germline CDR1 ENHRY, CDR2 SYGVKD. In DNA, the CDR3 is TGTGTCATCAGCTTTAGCGGGACTAGCACAGATACGCAGTATTTT. It is translated as CVISFSGTSTDTQYF.

The chain uses TRBV20-1 and TRBJ1-2; D remains unclear. Germline CDR1 DFQATT, CDR2 SNEGSKA (reference sequence). Trimming stripped 6 bases from V and 4 bases from J, with 15 bases between. This CDR3 region has 13 residues. In nucleotides, the CDR3 is TGCAGTGCCCTTTCAGGCCCCGTCTATGGCTACACCTTC. This translates into CSALSGPVYGYTF.

The chain employs TRBV9 and TRBJ2-7; TRBD2 might be the D (6 bases). The CDR3 length is 15 residues. The V and J ends lost 0 bases and 7 bases respectively, with 17 bases between them. Germline-derived CDR1 and CDR2 are SGDLS and YYNGEE. The CDR3 DNA reads as TGTGCCAGCAGCGTAGACGCGGGGTTCTACAATGAGCAGTACTTC. Translated, it gives CASSVDAGFYNEQYF.